This T cell receptor (beta chain) was profiled in a study of shared clonotypes between healthy human individuals. Study summary: CD4 naive and CD4 memory each took three plates per donor, while CD8 naive took two and CD8 memory one. Study conclusions and caveats: Against clonotypes common to all four donors, non-shared ones had lower generation probabilities.

The study separated CD4+ cells into CD45RA+ naive and CD45RA-negative memory subsets. Regarding this clone: The antigen is undetermined.

Here immunoSEQ multiplex PCR was the method, and the copy in TCRdb shows in-frame clones only, minus some. Of over a million clones in the sample, 60% to 80% are singletons; the top ten hold about 1.5%. Germline lookup yields CDR1 MNHNS and CDR2 SASEGT. Trimming removed 1 base from V and 0 bases from J, with 6 bases in between. CDR3 size: 14 residues. The clonotype originates from a man younger than 30 in good health. Sequencing was carried out using memory CD4+ T cells sorted from blood. Subset denoted: CD45RA-negative fraction. This rearrangement joins TRBV6-1 to TRBJ1-1; D is unclear. CDR3 sequence (DNA): TGTGCCAGCAGTGAAGGCCAGTTGAACACTGAAGCTTTCTTT. Translation gives CASSEGQLNTEAFF.